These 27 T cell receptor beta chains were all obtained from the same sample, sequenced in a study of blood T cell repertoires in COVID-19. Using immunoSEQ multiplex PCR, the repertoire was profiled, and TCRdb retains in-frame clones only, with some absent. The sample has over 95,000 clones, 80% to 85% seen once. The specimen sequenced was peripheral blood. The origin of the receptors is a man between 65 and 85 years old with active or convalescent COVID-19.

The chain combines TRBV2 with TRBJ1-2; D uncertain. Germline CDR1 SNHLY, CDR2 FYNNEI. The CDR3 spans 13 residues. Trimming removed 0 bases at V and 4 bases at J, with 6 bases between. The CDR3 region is CASSEARVYGYTF. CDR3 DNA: TGTGCCAGCAGTGAAGCGAGGGTCTATGGCTACACCTTC.

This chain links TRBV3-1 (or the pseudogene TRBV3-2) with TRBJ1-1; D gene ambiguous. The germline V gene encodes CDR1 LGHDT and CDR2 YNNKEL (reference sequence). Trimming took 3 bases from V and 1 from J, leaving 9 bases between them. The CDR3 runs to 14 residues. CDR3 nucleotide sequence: TGTGCCAGCAGCCATGTTACAGCGAACACTGAAGCTTTCTTT. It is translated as CASSHVTANTEAFF.

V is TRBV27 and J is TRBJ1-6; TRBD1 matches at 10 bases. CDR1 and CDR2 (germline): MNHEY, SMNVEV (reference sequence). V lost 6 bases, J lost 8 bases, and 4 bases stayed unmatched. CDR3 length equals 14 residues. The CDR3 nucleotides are TGTGCCAGCAGGGCCGGGACAGGGGATTCACCCCTCCACTTT. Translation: CASRAGTGDSPLHF.

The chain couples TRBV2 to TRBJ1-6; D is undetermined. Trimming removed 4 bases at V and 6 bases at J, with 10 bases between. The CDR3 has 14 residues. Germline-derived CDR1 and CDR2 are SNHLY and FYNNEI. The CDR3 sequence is CASSGPDPNSPLHF. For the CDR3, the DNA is TGTGCCAGCAGTGGGCCAGATCCTAATTCACCCCTCCACTTT.

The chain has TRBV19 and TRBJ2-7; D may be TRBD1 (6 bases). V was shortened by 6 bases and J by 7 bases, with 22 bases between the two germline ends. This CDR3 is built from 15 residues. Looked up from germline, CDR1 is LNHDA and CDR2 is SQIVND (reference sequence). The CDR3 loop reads CASSDRDKGLREQYF. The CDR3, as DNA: TGTGCCAGTAGCGACCGGGACAAGGGTTTACGGGAGCAGTACTTC.

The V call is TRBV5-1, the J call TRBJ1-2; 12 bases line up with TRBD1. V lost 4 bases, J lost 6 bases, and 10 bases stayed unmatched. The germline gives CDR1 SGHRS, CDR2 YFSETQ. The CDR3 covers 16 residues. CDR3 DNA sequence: TGCGCCAGCAGCGAGACCGGGACAGGGGGCAGAAATGGCTACACCTTC. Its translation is CASSETGTGGRNGYTF.

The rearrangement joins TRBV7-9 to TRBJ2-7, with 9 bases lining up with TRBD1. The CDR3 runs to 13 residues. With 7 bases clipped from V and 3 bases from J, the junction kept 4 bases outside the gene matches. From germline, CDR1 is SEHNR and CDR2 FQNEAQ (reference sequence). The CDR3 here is CASTPGQGYEQYF. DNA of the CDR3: TGTGCCAGCACCCCGGGACAGGGCTACGAGCAGTACTTC. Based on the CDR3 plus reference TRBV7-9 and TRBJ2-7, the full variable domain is DTGVSQNPRHKITKRGQNVTFRCDPISEHNRLYWYRQTLGQGPEFLTYFQNEAQLEKSRLLSDRFSAERPKGSFSTLEIQRTEQGDSAMYLCASTPGQGYEQYFGPGTRLTVT.

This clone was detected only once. CDR3 loop: CASTLSYSGFGYTF. As DNA, the CDR3 is TGTGCCAGCACCTTATCCTATTCAGGGTTTGGCTACACCTTC. The V call is TRBV6-5, the J call TRBJ1-2; TRBD1 is a possible D gene (5 bases). CDR3 length: 14 residues. The germline V gene has CDR1 MNHEY and CDR2 SVGAGI. Trimming stripped 7 bases from V and 7 bases from J, with 19 bases between.

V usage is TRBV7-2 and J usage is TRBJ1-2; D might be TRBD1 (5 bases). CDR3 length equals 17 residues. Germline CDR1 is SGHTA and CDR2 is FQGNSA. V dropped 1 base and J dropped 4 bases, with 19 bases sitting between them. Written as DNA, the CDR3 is TGTGCCAGCAGCTTAGTAGGCAGGGTGGGCGGACCCTATGGCTACACCTTC. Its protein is CASSLVGRVGGPYGYTF.

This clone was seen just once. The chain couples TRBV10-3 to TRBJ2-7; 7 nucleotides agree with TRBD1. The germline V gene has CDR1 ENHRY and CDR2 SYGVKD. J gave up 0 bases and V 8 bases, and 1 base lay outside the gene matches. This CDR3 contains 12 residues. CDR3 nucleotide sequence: TGTGCCATCGGGACAGTCTCCTACGAGCAGTACTTC. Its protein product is CAIGTVSYEQYF.

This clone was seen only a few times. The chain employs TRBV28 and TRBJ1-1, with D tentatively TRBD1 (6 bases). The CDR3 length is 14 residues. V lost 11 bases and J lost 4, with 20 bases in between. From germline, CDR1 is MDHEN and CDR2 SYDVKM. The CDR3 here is CAGGRLRGSTEAFF. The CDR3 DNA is TGTGCCGGAGGCCGGTTGAGGGGGAGCACTGAAGCTTTCTTT.

The DNA for the CDR3 is TGTGCCAGCAGTGAATCAGGACACATTACTGGGTACACCGGGGAGCTGTTTTTT. The encoded protein is CASSESGHITGYTGELFF. The chain combines TRBV6-1 with TRBJ2-2; possibly TRBD1 for D (5 bases). Germline V gene data show CDR1 as MNHNS and CDR2 as SASEGT. Deletions cut 2 bases from V and 3 bases from J, with 19 bases between. This CDR3 comprises 18 residues.

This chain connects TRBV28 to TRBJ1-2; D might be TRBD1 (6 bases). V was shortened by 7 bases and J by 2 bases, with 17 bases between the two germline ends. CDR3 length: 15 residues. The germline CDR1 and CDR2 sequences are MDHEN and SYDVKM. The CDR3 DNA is TGTGCCAGCAAATCCCCCCGGGGGGCAAACTATGGCTACACCTTC. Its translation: CASKSPRGANYGYTF.

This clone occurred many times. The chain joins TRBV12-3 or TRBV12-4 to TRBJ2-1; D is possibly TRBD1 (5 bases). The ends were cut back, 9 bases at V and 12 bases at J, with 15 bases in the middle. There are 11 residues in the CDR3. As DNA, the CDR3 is TGTGCCAGTAAACAGGCAACCTCGCAGTTCTTC. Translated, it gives CASKQATSQFF.

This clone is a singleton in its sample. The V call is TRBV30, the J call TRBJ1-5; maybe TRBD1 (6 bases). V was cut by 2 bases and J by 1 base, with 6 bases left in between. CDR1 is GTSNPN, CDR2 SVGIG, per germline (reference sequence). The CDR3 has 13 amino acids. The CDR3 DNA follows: TGTGCCTGGAGTACAGGGAGCAATCAGCCCCAGCATTTT. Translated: CAWSTGSNQPQHF.

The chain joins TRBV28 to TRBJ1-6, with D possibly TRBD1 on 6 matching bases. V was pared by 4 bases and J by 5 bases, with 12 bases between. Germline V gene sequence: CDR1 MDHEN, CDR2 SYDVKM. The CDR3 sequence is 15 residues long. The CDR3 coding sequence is TGTGCCAGCAGTTATGACAGGCTAAATAATTCACCCCTCCACTTT. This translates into CASSYDRLNNSPLHF.

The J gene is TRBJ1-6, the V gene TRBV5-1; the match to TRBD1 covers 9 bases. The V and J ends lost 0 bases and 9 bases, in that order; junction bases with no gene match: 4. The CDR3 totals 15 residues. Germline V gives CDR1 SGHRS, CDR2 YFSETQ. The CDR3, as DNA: TGCGCCAGCAGCTTGGAAGGGACAGGGTCTTCACCCCTCCACTTT. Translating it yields CASSLEGTGSSPLHF.

CDR3 nucleotide sequence: TGTGCCAGCAGCACAACAGGGATGGAGACCCAGTACTTC. Translation: CASSTTGMETQYF. V gene TRBV11-3 combines with J gene TRBJ2-5, with a possible D match to TRBD1 (6 bases). Germline CDR1 is SGHNT and CDR2 is YENEEA. The CDR3 sequence is 13 residues long. Trimming cost V 5 bases and J 5 bases, with 12 bases left between them.

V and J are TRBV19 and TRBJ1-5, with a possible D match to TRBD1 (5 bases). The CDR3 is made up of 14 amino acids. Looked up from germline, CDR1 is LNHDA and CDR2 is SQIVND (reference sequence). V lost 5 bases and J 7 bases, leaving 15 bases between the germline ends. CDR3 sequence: CASSFRATEQPQHF. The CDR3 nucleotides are TGTGCCAGTAGTTTCAGGGCGACCGAACAGCCCCAGCATTTT.

The CDR3 is CASAPTRGGSSSGANVLTF. Here the CDR3 DNA reads TGTGCCAGCGCCCCGACCCGGGGGGGGTCGAGCTCTGGGGCCAACGTCCTGACTTTC. This chain links TRBV9 with TRBJ2-6; 8 bases align to TRBD2. The germline V gene has CDR1 SGDLS and CDR2 YYNGEE. This CDR3 is built from 19 residues. The V gene end was trimmed by 7 bases and the J gene end by 0 bases; junction bases not matched to a gene: 15.

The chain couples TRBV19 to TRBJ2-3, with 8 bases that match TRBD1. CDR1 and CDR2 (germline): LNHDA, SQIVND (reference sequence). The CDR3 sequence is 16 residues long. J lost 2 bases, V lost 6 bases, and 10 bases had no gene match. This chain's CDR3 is CASRSQGERSTDTQYF. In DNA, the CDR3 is TGTGCCAGTAGATCACAGGGGGAACGTTCCACAGATACGCAGTATTTT. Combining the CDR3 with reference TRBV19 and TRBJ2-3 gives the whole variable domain DGGITQSPKYLFRKEGQNVTLSCEQNLNHDAMYWYRQDPGQGLRLIYYSQIVNDFQKGDIAEGYSVSREKKESFPLTVTSAQKNPTAFYLCASRSQGERSTDTQYFGPGTRLTVL.

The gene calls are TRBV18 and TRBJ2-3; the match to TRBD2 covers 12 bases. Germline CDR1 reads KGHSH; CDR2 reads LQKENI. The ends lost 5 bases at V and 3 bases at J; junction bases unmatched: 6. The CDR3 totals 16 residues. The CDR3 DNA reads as TGTGCCAGCTCATCCCTAGCGGGGGGGCCAACAGATACGCAGTATTTT. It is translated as CASSSLAGGPTDTQYF.

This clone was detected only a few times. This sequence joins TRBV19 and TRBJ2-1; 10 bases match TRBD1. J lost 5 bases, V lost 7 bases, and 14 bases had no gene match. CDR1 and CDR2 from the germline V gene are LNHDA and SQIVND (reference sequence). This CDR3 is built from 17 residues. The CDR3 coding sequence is TGTGCCAGTACCTCCCCCCCGGGACAGGGGCAGAACAATGAGCAGTTCTTC. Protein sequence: CASTSPPGQGQNNEQFF.

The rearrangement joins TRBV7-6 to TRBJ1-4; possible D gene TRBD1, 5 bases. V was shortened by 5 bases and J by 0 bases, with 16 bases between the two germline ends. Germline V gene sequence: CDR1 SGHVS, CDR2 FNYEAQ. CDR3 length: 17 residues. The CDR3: CASSRDGWGATNEKLFF. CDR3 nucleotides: TGTGCCAGCAGCCGGGATGGATGGGGGGCAACTAATGAAAAACTGTTTTTT. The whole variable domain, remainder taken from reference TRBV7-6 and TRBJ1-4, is GAGVSQSPRYKVTKRGQDVALRCDPISGHVSLYWYRQALGQGPEFLTYFNYEAQQDKSGLPNDRFSAERPEGSISTLTIQRTEQRDSAMYRCASSRDGWGATNEKLFFGSGTQLSVL.

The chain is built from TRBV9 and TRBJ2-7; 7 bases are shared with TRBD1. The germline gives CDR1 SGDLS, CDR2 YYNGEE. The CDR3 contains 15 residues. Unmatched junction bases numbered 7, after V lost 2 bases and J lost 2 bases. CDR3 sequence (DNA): TGTGCCAGCAGCGTCCCCGGGGACAGTACCTACGAGCAGTACTTC. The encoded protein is CASSVPGDSTYEQYF.

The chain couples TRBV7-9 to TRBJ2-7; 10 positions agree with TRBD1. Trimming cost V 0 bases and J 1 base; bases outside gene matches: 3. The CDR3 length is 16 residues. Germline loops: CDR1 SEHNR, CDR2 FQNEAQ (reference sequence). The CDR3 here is CASSLATGGLSYEQYF. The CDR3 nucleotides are TGTGCCAGCAGCTTAGCGACAGGGGGCCTATCCTACGAGCAGTACTTC.

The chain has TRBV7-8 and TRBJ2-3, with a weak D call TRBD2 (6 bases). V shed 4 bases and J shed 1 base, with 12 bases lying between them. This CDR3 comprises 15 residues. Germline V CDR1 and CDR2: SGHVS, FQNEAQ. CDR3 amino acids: CASSSATGGTDTQYF. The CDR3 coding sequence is TGTGCCAGCAGCTCCGCTACGGGGGGCACAGATACGCAGTATTTT.